This T cell receptor beta chain is from a study of regulatory T cells in long-lasting Graves disease (dated by TCRdb to about 2021). Some background on the complete study: Patients with newly diagnosed Graves' disease had been on antithyroid drugs for under 3 months. The study took place in China and was registered as a clinical trial. This study used TCR sequencing and RNA sequencing of peripheral blood to compare persistent Graves' disease patients against newly diagnosed Graves' disease patients. A total of roughly 35 samples were covered by TCR sequencing, comprising approximately 13 persistent and around 20 newly diagnosed Graves' disease patients. Broader findings and caveats from the paper: Peripheral blood alone was examined, since thyroid tissue, which constituted the primary lesion, could not be accessed. Lower TCR Shannon entropy and fewer highly expanded clones were observed in persistent Graves' disease patients than in newly diagnosed patients, which suggested clonal expansion. Patients with persistent disease shared more public clonotypes (around 2,700) than newly diagnosed patients did (966). Only the TCR beta chain was sequenced and analyzed. As a limitation, the authors acknowledged that the small sample size may reduce accuracy.

As for this clonotype: The specificity of this receptor is unknown. No base quality information exists; no much larger clone differs at one position.

The meaning of the sample's time point label: newly diagnosed GD, antithyroid drugs for less than 3 months. RNA was extracted from PBMCs in TRIzol for both TCR sequencing and RNA sequencing. The diagnosis of Graves' disease followed American Thyroid Association guidelines. Recruitment of patients was carried out at an endocrinology department in Xi'an, China. Each patient gave approximately 10 milliliters of peripheral blood, collected in an EDTA anticoagulant tube. PBMCs were isolated by Ficoll Paque Plus density gradient separation without further T cell sorting. RNA quality was checked with an Agilent 2100 Bioanalyzer and agarose gel, and concentration with a NanoDrop 2000. The library was built by means of multiplex PCR. The instrument was an Illumina HiSeq 4000. To build TCR beta libraries, CDR3 regions were amplified by Arm-PCR using iRepertoire HTBI primers. Gel purification was performed on PCR products prior to sequencing. In the original analysis: Gene usage analysis of CDR3 amino acid clonotypes used the roughly 60 TRBV and 11 to 15 TRBJ segments found across samples. Filtered high-quality paired reads were merged into contigs using COPE and FqMerger. Contigs were aligned with BLAST to IMGT TRBV, TRBD and TRBJ reference genes, and CDR3 was defined per IMGT. Clonotypes above 0.1% frequency were classified as highly expanded clones. Shannon entropy served as the measure of repertoire diversity, while the Gini coefficient captured V-J evenness. Public clonotypes were defined as clonotypes shared by more than one individual. TCRdb reanalyzed the raw reads on its own, using fastp at Q25 for trimming and MiXCR for clone calling, and kept in-frame beta chains. Rows matching on CDR3 protein sequence are summarized as one entry with the most common DNA and genes. The V and J calls here are based on TCRdb, not the publication. The sample has about 370,000 distinct CDR3 sequences on record, roughly 15% of them singletons. The top ten hold about 20% of the sample.

This material consisted of peripheral blood mononuclear cells (PBMCs), taken at new diagnosis, from a patient treated with antithyroid drugs. The TCR originated in a female donor with Graves disease.

This receptor carries the CDR3 CASSVTSGDRTDTQYF. The DNA is TGTGCCAGCAGTGTCACTAGCGGGGACCGCACAGATACGCAGTATTTT. This chain joins TRBV28 to TRBJ2-3; TRBD2 matches 10 bases in the middle. According to the germline V gene, CDR1 reads MDHEN and CDR2 reads SYDVKM. For this chain, trimming is 5 bases at the V end and 1 base at the J end, and the number of junction bases without a gene match is 6. The CDR3 spans 16 residues, from the cysteine through the phenylalanine. The sequence is cut down to CDR3 DNA, 48 bases in frame from base 1.